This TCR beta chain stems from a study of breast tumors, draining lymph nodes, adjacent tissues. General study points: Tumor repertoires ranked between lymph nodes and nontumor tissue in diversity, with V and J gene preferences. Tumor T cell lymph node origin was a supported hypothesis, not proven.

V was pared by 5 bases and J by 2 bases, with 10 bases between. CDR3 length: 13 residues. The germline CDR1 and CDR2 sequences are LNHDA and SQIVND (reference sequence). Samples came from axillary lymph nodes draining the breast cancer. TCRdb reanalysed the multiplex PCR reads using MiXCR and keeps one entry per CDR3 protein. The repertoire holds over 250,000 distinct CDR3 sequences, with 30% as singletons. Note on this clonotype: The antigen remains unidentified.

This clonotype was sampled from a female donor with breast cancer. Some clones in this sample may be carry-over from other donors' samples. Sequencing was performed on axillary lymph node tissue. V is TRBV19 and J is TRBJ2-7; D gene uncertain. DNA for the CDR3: TGTGCCAGTAGTGACGTCCGGACCTACGAGCAGTACTTC. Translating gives CASSDVRTYEQYF. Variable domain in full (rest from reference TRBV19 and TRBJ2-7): DGGITQSPKYLFRKEGQNVTLSCEQNLNHDAMYWYRQDPGQGLRLIYYSQIVNDFQKGDIAEGYSVSREKKESFPLTVTSAQKNPTAFYLCASSDVRTYEQYFGPGTRLTVT.